A selection of T cell receptor beta chains follows, all from one sample in a study of long-term antiretroviral therapy in people with HIV. Using immunoSEQ multiplex PCR, the repertoire was profiled, and TCRdb retains in-frame clones only, with some absent. The table has tens of thousands of clones, roughly 80% seen once. The material sequenced was unsorted PBMCs, taken 3.4 years after starting antiretroviral therapy. All receptors derive from a man under 40 with HIV. Both conserved end residues are part of each CDR3. Each record gives: CDR3 protein, D gene, V gene. D genes are given only for firm matches.

CDR3: CASSLGTSGYEQYF
D: TRBD2
V: TRBV5-4

CDR3: CASSWTSGNTGELFF
D: TRBD2
V: TRBV5-1

CDR3: CASHTGTGDYEQYF
D: TRBD1
V: TRBV28

CDR3: CASSVGENTEAFF
D: -
V: TRBV27

CDR3: CASSLLFGEYEQYF
D: -
V: TRBV11-2

CDR3: CASSFGGLGQGDEQYF
D: TRBD1
V: TRBV5-1

CDR3: CASREGGLNTGELFF
D: -
V: TRBV7-2

CDR3: CASSYWAGSSYNEQFF
D: -
V: TRBV6-5

CDR3: CASSWGGQGVYGYTF
D: TRBD1
V: TRBV27

CDR3: CASSIGRVSNQPQHF
D: -
V: TRBV19

CDR3: CASSLRDTEAFF
D: -
V: TRBV5-8

CDR3: CASSGRTNEKLFF
D: -
V: TRBV6-1

CDR3: CASARGGNEQFF
D: TRBD2
V: TRBV7-3

CDR3: CASRPPSGRAEPYEQYF
D: TRBD2
V: TRBV28

CDR3: CASKSGQPTGGYTF
D: TRBD1
V: TRBV28

CDR3: CASSYSTGGGYTF
D: TRBD1
V: TRBV4-3

CDR3: CASSGQRRDRSTDTQYF
D: TRBD1
V: TRBV9

CDR3: CASRGSGADEKLFF
D: -
V: TRBV5-1

CDR3: CASAQGRRSQETQYF
D: -
V: TRBV12-5

CDR3: CASSLGNYNEQFF
D: -
V: TRBV5-8

CDR3: CASSPLDRNTEAFF
D: -
V: TRBV28